The 17 T cell receptor beta chains below come from one sample, sequenced in a study of CD8+ T cells in alopecia areata. Treatment reported: oral pan-JAK inhibitor, 5-10 mg twice daily. Extraction of RNA preceded its reverse transcription into cDNA, which served as the sequencing template. Data came from immunoSEQ multiplex PCR; TCRdb stores just in-frame clones and leaves some out. The profile shows about 210,000 clones, around 65% of them singletons. The sample here was CD4+ T cells sorted from blood, taken between weeks 43 and 45, from a patient treated with tofacitinib. These receptors all come from a human donor with alopecia areata.

The V gene is TRBV7-2, the J gene TRBJ1-1, with D maybe TRBD1 (5 bases). Trimming left V 4 bases short and J 4 bases short, with 16 bases between. Germline V gene lookup returns CDR1 SGHTA and CDR2 FQGNSA. This CDR3 is built from 15 residues. The DNA for the CDR3 is TGTGCCAGCAGCTCCCGTCCGCAGGGACGCACTGAAGCTTTCTTT. Residues: CASSSRPQGRTEAFF.

There are many counts of this clone. The genes are TRBV29-1 and TRBJ2-3, with 11 positions matching TRBD2. The germline V gene has CDR1 SQVTM and CDR2 ANQGSEA. CDR3 length: 15 amino acids. V gave up 6 bases and J gave up 2 bases; unmatched junction bases: 7. DNA of the CDR3: TGCAGCGTCGCTAAGACTAGCGGGATCACAGATACGCAGTATTTT. The encoded protein is CSVAKTSGITDTQYF.

This chain connects TRBV30 to TRBJ1-1, with no clear D. Per the germline V gene, CDR1 is GTSNPN and CDR2 is SVGIG (reference sequence). The CDR3 contains 11 residues. V was trimmed by 7 bases and J by 10 bases, leaving 16 bases between them. The CDR3 sequence: CAYQPLDVAFF. The CDR3 DNA reads TGTGCCTATCAACCCTTGGACGTAGCTTTCTTT.

V usage is TRBV29-1 and J usage is TRBJ2-6; 9 bases align to TRBD2. Looked up from germline, CDR1 is SQVTM and CDR2 is ANQGSEA. CDR3 length: 18 amino acids. V was pared by 4 bases and J by 1 base, with 11 bases of the junction left unmatched. CDR3 coding DNA: TGCAGCGTTGTGGTTCCCGTAGCGGGGGTATCTGGGGCCAACGTCCTGACTTTC. As protein: CSVVVPVAGVSGANVLTF.

This clone was seen a handful of times. This chain links TRBV5-1 with TRBJ2-1; 7 bases are shared with TRBD2. Germline V gene sequence: CDR1 SGHRS, CDR2 YFSETQ. This CDR3 has 13 amino acids. V shed 0 bases, J shed 11 bases, and the junction held 5 bases outside the gene matches. CDR3 sequence reads: CASSLEASGQQFF. The CDR3 DNA is TGCGCCAGCAGCTTGGAGGCTAGCGGACAGCAGTTCTTC.

The chain combines TRBV29-1 with TRBJ1-4, with 7 bases aligning to TRBD1. With 4 bases clipped from V and 7 bases from J, the junction kept 3 bases outside the gene matches. From germline, CDR1 is SQVTM and CDR2 ANQGSEA. The CDR3 runs 12 residues. CDR3 DNA: TGCAGCGTTGGATACAGGGGTGAAAAACTGTTTTTT. It yields the protein CSVGYRGEKLFF.

This clone was picked up one time. The chain joins TRBV7-2 to TRBJ1-5, with 7 bases matching TRBD1. This CDR3 comprises 15 residues. The ends lost 3 bases at V and 4 bases at J; junction bases unmatched: 6. Germline values: CDR1 SGHTA, CDR2 FQGNSA. The DNA of the CDR3 is TGTGCCAGCAGCTTGCTAAAGGGGGCTAATCAGCCCCAGCATTTT. Its translation is CASSLLKGANQPQHF.

The rearrangement joins TRBV7-9 to TRBJ1-2, with 8 bases matching TRBD1. The J segment lost 4 bases and the V segment lost 4 bases, leaving 8 bases of the junction unmatched. This CDR3 is 15 amino acids long. Germline V gene sequence: CDR1 SEHNR, CDR2 FQNEAQ (reference sequence). CDR3 DNA sequence: TGTGCCAGCAGCTCAGCGACAGGGGAATCCTATGGCTACACCTTC. This sequence encodes CASSSATGESYGYTF.

The chain employs TRBV9 and TRBJ2-7; D might be TRBD1 or TRBD2, each matching 5 bases. V lost 0 bases and J 1 base, leaving 8 bases between the germline ends. Germline V CDR1 and CDR2: SGDLS, YYNGEE. CDR3 size: 14 residues. CDR3 protein: CASSVDGGSYEQYF. CDR3 DNA: TGTGCCAGCAGCGTAGATGGGGGTTCCTACGAGCAGTACTTC.

The chain couples TRBV7-2 to TRBJ1-2; D is ambiguous. V was pared by 1 base and J by 7 bases, with 10 bases between. CDR3 length equals 13 residues. Germline assignment: CDR1 SGHTA and CDR2 FQGNSA. CDR3 DNA sequence: TGTGCCAGCAGCTTAGACATTTTGGGTGGCTACACCTTC. Its translation: CASSLDILGGYTF.

The genes are TRBV15 and TRBJ2-3; 10 nucleotides agree with TRBD1. The germline gives CDR1 LNHNV, CDR2 YYDKDF (reference sequence). Trimming cost V 3 bases and J 1 base; bases outside gene matches: 4. The CDR3 has 16 residues. The CDR3 bases are TGTGCCACCAGCAGCGGGGGGACAGGGGGCACAGATACGCAGTATTTT. It specifies CATSSGGTGGTDTQYF.

The chain uses TRBV29-1 and TRBJ2-3; no clear D gene. The germline V gene has CDR1 SQVTM and CDR2 ANQGSEA. With 7 bases removed from V and 0 bases from J, the gap between germline ends came to 17 bases. The CDR3 runs 15 residues. CDR3 residues: CSARTGSSSTDTQYF. The CDR3 region has the DNA TGCAGCGCCCGAACGGGCTCTTCAAGCACAGATACGCAGTATTTT.

V usage is TRBV7-2 and J usage is TRBJ1-2, with 7 bases matching TRBD1. The CDR3 runs to 15 residues. V shed 4 bases, J shed 3 bases, and the junction held 8 bases outside the gene matches. Germline V gene lookup returns CDR1 SGHTA and CDR2 FQGNSA. CDR3 nucleotides: TGTGCCAGCAGCTCCTTGACAGGGTTAGACTATGGCTACACCTTC. This codes for CASSSLTGLDYGYTF.

The chain recombines TRBV4-3 with TRBJ1-1, with no clear D. This CDR3 has 14 amino acids. The V end lost 0 bases, the J end lost 1 base, and 6 bases lay between the germline ends. Germline loops: CDR1 LGHNA, CDR2 YSLEER. CDR3 coding DNA: TGCGCCAGCAGCCAAGATAGTGGGAACACTGAAGCTTTCTTT. This gives the protein CASSQDSGNTEAFF.

V is TRBV7-2 and J is TRBJ2-7, with TRBD1 identical over 7 bases. J lost 7 bases, V lost 8 bases, and 8 bases had no gene match. The CDR3 runs to 12 residues. Looked up from germline, CDR1 is SGHTA and CDR2 is FQGNSA. CDR3 loop: CASSRTGVEQYF. The CDR3 coding sequence is TGTGCCAGCTCCAGAACAGGGGTTGAGCAGTACTTC.

The genes are TRBV5-1 and TRBJ2-2, with D unclear. The CDR3 consists of 16 residues. CDR1 SGHRS and CDR2 YFSETQ come from the germline V gene. V was shortened by 3 bases and J by 4 bases, with 16 bases between the two germline ends. The CDR3 reads CASSSTEVGPTGELFF. The CDR3 nucleotides are TGCGCCAGCAGCTCGACGGAAGTGGGTCCCACCGGGGAGCTGTTTTTT.

The chain combines TRBV29-1 with TRBJ1-2; 8 bases are shared with TRBD1. Germline CDR1 reads SQVTM; CDR2 reads ANQGSEA. The junction had 14 bases not matched to a gene; V was cut back by 6 bases and J by 5 bases. The CDR3 loop spans 15 amino acids. CDR3 nucleotides: TGCAGCGTCCCCCAAGGACAGGGATTGGGGTATGGCTACACCTTC. This translates into CSVPQGQGLGYGYTF.